The 12 T cell receptor beta chains presented below share a single source sample, sequenced in a study of blood T cells in healthy people across ages. With a J-beta primer mix and a sample-barcoded 5' primer, a second PCR ran about 6 to 11 cycles. MiXCR, run by TCRdb on the 5' RACE reads, gives a single entry per CDR3 protein. This repertoire shows 550,000 to 600,000 distinct CDR3 sequences, 27% found once; its top ten account for less than 20%. The sequenced material came from blood. Every receptor here comes from a woman aged 70-85 years in good health.

This clonotype was observed a handful of times. The chain recombines TRBV11-2 with TRBJ2-3, with 9 bases identical to TRBD2. V shed 4 bases and J 6 bases; nucleotides not matched to a gene: 8. Germline V gives CDR1 SGHAT, CDR2 FQNNGV. The length of the CDR3 is 15 residues. The CDR3 protein is CASSSSGLATDTQYF. The CDR3 DNA sequence: TGTGCCAGCAGCTCCTCGGGACTAGCAACCGATACGCAGTATTTT.

The V and J genes are TRBV3-1 and TRBJ1-2, with TRBD1 as a possible D gene (6 bases). The CDR3 covers 14 residues. Trimming left V 2 bases short and J 5 bases short, with 12 bases between. Germline values: CDR1 LGHDT, CDR2 YNNKEL (reference sequence). The CDR3 reads CASSQSGTPYGYTF. CDR3 DNA: TGTGCCAGCAGCCAATCAGGGACACCGTATGGCTACACCTTC.

Only a few counts were recorded for this clonotype. An end of the junction differs from the germline gene, which may be a read error. The chain combines TRBV5-1 with TRBJ1-3; 7 bases align to TRBD1. Germline-derived CDR1 and CDR2 are SGHRS and YFSETQ. This CDR3 comprises 15 residues. CDR3 DNA: TGCGCCAGCAGCTTACAGGGGCCTTCTGGAAACACCGTATATTTT. Translated: CASSLQGPSGNTVYF. Using reference TRBV5-1 and TRBJ1-3 for the parts outside the CDR3, the full variable domain is KAGVTQTPRYLIKTRGQQVTLSCSPISGHRSVSWYQQTPGQGLQFLFEYFSETQRNKGNFPGRFSGRQFSNSRSEMNVSTLELGDSALYLCASSLQGPSGNTVYFGEGSWLTVV.

The rearrangement joins TRBV10-3 to TRBJ1-5; no clear D. Trimming shortened V by 0 bases and J by 0 bases, and 9 bases separated the two germline ends. In germline, CDR1 is ENHRY, CDR2 SYGVKD. CDR3 length equals 16 residues. CDR3 bases: TGTGCCATCAGTGAGTCTGCAGGCGTTAGCAATCAGCCCCAGCATTTT. It yields the protein CAISESAGVSNQPQHF.

This chain links TRBV12-5 with TRBJ2-1, with D tentatively TRBD2 (5 bases). The CDR3 sequence is 13 residues long. Per germline, CDR1 LGHNT and CDR2 FRNRAP. Trimming cost V 5 bases and J 6 bases, with 11 bases left between them. The CDR3 protein is CASGLIAFNEQFF. The CDR3 region has the DNA TGTGCTAGTGGTCTAATAGCGTTCAATGAGCAGTTCTTC. Together with reference TRBV12-5 and TRBJ2-1, the CDR3 gives the full variable domain: DARVTQTPRHKVTEMGQEVTMRCQPILGHNTVFWYRQTMMQGLELLAYFRNRAPLDDSGMPKDRFSAEMPDATLATLKIQPSEPRDSAVYFCASGLIAFNEQFFGPGTRLTVL.

V gene TRBV5-1 combines with J gene TRBJ1-1; 10 bases align to TRBD1. Germline V gives CDR1 SGHRS, CDR2 YFSETQ. V trimming: 1 base; J trimming: 3 bases; junction bases outside the gene matches: 3. This CDR3 spans 15 amino acids. The CDR3 sequence: CASSLTGQGDTEAFF. The CDR3 DNA sequence: TGCGCCAGCAGCTTGACCGGACAGGGGGACACTGAAGCTTTCTTT.

The chain has TRBV6-1 and TRBJ1-4; 7 positions agree with TRBD1. V dropped 8 bases and J dropped 0; count of bases not matched to a gene: 18. CDR1 is MNHNS, CDR2 SASEGT, per germline. This CDR3 has 19 amino acids. CDR3 DNA sequence: TGTGCCAGCGCCGAAATGCCGACAGGGTCGAGTTCAACTAATGAAAAACTGTTTTTT. Its protein product is CASAEMPTGSSSTNEKLFF.

The chain couples TRBV7-2 to TRBJ2-1; unclear D gene. The length of the CDR3 is 15 residues. Germline CDR1 is SGHTA and CDR2 is FQGNSA. Deletions cut 7 bases from V and 7 bases from J, with 20 bases between. DNA of the CDR3: TGTGCCAGCACCCTCGGTGCTTCCGGAACAAATGAGCAGTTCTTC. It is translated as CASTLGASGTNEQFF.

On this clonotype itself: A much larger clone lies a single base off, so this may be a read error. This chain joins TRBV11-3 and TRBJ2-5; 10 positions agree with TRBD2. The CDR3 length is 15 residues. The germline gives CDR1 SGHNT, CDR2 YENEEA. CDR3 bases: TGTGCCAGCAGCCCTCGACTAGCGGGCGAAGAGACCCAGTGCTTC. Translated: CASSPRLAGEETQCF.

This clonotype was observed a few times. This sequence joins TRBV3-1 and TRBJ2-5; possibly TRBD2 for D (5 bases). Germline loops: CDR1 LGHDT, CDR2 YNNKEL (reference sequence). The length of the CDR3 is 12 residues. V was clipped by 3 bases and J by 12 bases, with 14 bases between them. The CDR3 loop reads CASSQRQTTKYF. The CDR3 nucleotides read TGTGCCAGCAGCCAGCGTCAGACTACCAAGTACTTC.

A few counts support this clonotype. J is TRBJ1-2 and V is TRBV29-1; 9 bases match TRBD1. Trimming at V came to 8 bases and at J to 8 bases, leaving 9 bases not matched to a gene. CDR1 is SQVTM, CDR2 ANQGSEA, per germline. The CDR3 loop spans 12 amino acids. The CDR3 region is CSFSGTGMGYTF. The CDR3 bases are TGCAGCTTCTCCGGGACAGGGATGGGCTACACCTTC.

This chain connects TRBV7-9 to TRBJ2-5; the match to TRBD2 covers 9 bases. The CDR3 totals 17 residues. Germline V gene lookup returns CDR1 SEHNR and CDR2 FQNEAQ (reference sequence). Trimming cost V 4 bases and J 5 bases; bases outside gene matches: 14. CDR3 amino acids: CASSSGIAGALGETQYF. CDR3 DNA sequence: TGTGCCAGCAGCTCGGGGATAGCGGGGGCGCTAGGGGAGACCCAGTACTTC.